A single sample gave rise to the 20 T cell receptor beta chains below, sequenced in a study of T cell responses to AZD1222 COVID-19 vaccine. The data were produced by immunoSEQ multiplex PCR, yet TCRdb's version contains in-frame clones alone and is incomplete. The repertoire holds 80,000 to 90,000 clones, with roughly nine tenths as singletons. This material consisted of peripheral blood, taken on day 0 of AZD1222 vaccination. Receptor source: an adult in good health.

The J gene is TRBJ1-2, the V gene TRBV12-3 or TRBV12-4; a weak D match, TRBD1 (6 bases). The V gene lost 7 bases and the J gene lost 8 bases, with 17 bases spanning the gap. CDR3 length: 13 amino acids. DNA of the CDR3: TGTGCCAGCACTCTAAGACAGGTCCACGGCTACACCTTC. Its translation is CASTLRQVHGYTF.

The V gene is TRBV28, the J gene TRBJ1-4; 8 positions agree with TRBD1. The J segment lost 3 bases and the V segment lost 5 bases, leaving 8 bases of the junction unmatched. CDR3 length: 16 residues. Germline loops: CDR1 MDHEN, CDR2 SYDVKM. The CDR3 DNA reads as TGTGCCAGCAGTCCCCTCCTCAGGGGGCCTAATGAAAAACTGTTTTTT. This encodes CASSPLLRGPNEKLFF.

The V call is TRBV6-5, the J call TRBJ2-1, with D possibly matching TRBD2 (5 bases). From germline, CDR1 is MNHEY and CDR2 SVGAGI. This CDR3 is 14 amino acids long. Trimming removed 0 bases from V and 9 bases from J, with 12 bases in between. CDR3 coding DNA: TGTGCCAGCAGTTACTCGATTGGCCGGGGTGAGCAGTTCTTC. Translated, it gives CASSYSIGRGEQFF.

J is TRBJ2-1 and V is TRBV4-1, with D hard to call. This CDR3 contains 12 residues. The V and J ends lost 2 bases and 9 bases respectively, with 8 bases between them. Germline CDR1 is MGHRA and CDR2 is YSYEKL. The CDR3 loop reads CASSQIGLEQFF. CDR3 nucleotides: TGCGCCAGCAGCCAAATCGGCCTTGAGCAGTTCTTC.

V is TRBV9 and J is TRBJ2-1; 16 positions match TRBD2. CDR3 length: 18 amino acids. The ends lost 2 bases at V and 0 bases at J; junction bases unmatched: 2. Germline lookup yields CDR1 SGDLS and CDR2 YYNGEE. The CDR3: CASSVGTSGGASYNEQFF. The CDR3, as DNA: TGTGCCAGCAGCGTGGGGACTAGCGGGGGGGCCTCCTACAATGAGCAGTTCTTC.

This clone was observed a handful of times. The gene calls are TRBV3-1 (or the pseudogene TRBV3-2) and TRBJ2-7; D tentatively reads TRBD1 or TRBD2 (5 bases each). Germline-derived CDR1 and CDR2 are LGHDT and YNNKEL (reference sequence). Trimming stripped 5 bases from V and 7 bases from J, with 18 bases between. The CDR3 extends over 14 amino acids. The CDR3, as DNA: TGTGCCAGCAGCAGCCGACCCGGGACGAGGGAGCAGTACTTC. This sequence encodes CASSSRPGTREQYF.

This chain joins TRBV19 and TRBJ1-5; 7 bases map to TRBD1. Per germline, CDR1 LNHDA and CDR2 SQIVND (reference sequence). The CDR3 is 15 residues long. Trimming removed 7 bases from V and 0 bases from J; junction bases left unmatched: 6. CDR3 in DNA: TGTGCCAGTAACCCCGGGACAGTTAGCAATCAGCCCCAGCATTTT. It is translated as CASNPGTVSNQPQHF. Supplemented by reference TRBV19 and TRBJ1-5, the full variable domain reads DGGITQSPKYLFRKEGQNVTLSCEQNLNHDAMYWYRQDPGQGLRLIYYSQIVNDFQKGDIAEGYSVSREKKESFPLTVTSAQKNPTAFYLCASNPGTVSNQPQHFGDGTRLSIL.

The CDR3 DNA follows: TGTGCCACCGCCCCCCGGGAGAGCTCCTACAATGAGCAGTTCTTC. Protein: CATAPRESSYNEQFF. The V call is TRBV7-8, the J call TRBJ2-1; tentative D call: TRBD2 (6 bases). Germline CDR1 is SGHVS and CDR2 is FQNEAQ. The ends were cut back, 10 bases at V and 0 bases at J, with 16 bases in the middle. The CDR3 covers 15 residues.

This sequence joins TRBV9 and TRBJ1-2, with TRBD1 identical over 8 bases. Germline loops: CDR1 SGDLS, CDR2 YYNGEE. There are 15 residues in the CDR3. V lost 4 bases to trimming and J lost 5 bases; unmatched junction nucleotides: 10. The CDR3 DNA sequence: TGTGCCAGCAGCCCAGGGGGCAGGGGGCGTTATGGCTACACCTTC. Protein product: CASSPGGRGRYGYTF.

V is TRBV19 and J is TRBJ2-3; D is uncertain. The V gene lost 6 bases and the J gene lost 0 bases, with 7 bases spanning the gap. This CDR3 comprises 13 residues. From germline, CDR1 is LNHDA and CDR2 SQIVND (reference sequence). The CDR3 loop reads CASSPTSTDTQYF. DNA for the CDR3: TGTGCCAGTAGCCCTACTAGCACAGATACGCAGTATTTT.

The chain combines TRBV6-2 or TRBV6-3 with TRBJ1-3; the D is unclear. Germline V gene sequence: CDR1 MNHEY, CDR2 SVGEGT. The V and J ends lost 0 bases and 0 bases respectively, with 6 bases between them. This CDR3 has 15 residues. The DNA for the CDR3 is TGTGCCAGCAGTTACTCCGGGAGCTCTGGAAACACCATATATTTT. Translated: CASSYSGSSGNTIYF.

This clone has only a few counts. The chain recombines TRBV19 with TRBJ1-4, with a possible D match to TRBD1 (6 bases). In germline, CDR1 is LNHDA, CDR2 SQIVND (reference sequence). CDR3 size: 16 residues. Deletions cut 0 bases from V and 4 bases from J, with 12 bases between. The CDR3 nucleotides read TGTGCCAGTAGTATAGATCCCGGACAGATTAATGAAAAACTGTTTTTT. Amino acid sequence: CASSIDPGQINEKLFF. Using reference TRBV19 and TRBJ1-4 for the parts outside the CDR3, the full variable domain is DGGITQSPKYLFRKEGQNVTLSCEQNLNHDAMYWYRQDPGQGLRLIYYSQIVNDFQKGDIAEGYSVSREKKESFPLTVTSAQKNPTAFYLCASSIDPGQINEKLFFGSGTQLSVL.

This chain's CDR3 is CAWRGSGDRYF. The CDR3 nucleotides read TGTGCCTGGAGGGGATCAGGGGATCGGTACTTC. The chain employs TRBV30 and TRBJ2-7; maybe TRBD1 (6 bases). Germline V gene sequence: CDR1 GTSNPN, CDR2 SVGIG (reference sequence). The CDR3 spans 11 residues. Trimming left V 3 bases short and J 12 bases short, with 15 bases between.

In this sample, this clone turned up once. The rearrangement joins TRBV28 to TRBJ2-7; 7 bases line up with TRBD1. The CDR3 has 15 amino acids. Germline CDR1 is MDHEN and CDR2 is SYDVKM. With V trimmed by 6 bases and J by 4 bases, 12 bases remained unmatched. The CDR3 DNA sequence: TGTGCCAGCAGGCCTATGACAGGGATGGGATACGAGCAGTACTTC. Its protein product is CASRPMTGMGYEQYF.

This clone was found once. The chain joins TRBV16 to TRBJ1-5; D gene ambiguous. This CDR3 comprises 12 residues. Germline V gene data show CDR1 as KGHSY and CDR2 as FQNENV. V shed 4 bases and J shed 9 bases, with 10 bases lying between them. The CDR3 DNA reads TGTGCCAGCAGCCCACGTATCTCGCCCCAGCATTTT. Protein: CASSPRISPQHF.

The DNA for the CDR3 is TGTGCCAGTAGTATTGCGGGACAGGGTTTCTACGAGCAGTACTTC. It specifies CASSIAGQGFYEQYF. The chain recombines TRBV19 with TRBJ2-7; TRBD1 matches 9 bases. The CDR3 is made up of 15 amino acids. In germline, CDR1 is LNHDA, CDR2 SQIVND (reference sequence). With 3 bases clipped from V and 3 bases from J, the junction kept 6 bases outside the gene matches.

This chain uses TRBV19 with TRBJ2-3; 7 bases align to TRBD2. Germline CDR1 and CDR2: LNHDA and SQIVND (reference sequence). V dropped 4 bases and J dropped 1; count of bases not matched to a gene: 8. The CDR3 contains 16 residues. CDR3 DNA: TGTGCCAGTAGTAAGGGCTCCCTAGCGGGCACAGATACGCAGTATTTT. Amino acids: CASSKGSLAGTDTQYF. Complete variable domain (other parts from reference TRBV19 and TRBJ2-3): DGGITQSPKYLFRKEGQNVTLSCEQNLNHDAMYWYRQDPGQGLRLIYYSQIVNDFQKGDIAEGYSVSREKKESFPLTVTSAQKNPTAFYLCASSKGSLAGTDTQYFGPGTRLTVL.

CDR3 DNA sequence: TGTGCCAGCAGTGAAGTCAGGGGGCAGGTTCGCGAAAAACTGTTTTTT. Amino acid sequence: CASSEVRGQVREKLFF. This chain joins TRBV6-1 and TRBJ1-4, with TRBD1 matching 8 bases. The V and J ends lost 1 base and 8 bases, in that order; junction bases with no gene match: 9. The CDR3 sequence is 16 residues long. Germline V gene sequence: CDR1 MNHNS, CDR2 SASEGT.

CDR3 loop: CASSPRQGGDGYTF. For the CDR3, the DNA is TGTGCCAGCAGCCCCCGACAGGGAGGAGATGGCTACACCTTC. The rearrangement joins TRBV7-2 to TRBJ1-2; 7 nucleotides line up with TRBD1. This CDR3 spans 14 amino acids. The germline V gene encodes CDR1 SGHTA and CDR2 FQGNSA. V shed 5 bases and J 6 bases; nucleotides not matched to a gene: 9. The full variable domain, with the rest looked up from reference TRBV7-2 and TRBJ1-2, is GAGVSQSPSNKVTEKGKDVELRCDPISGHTALYWYRQSLGQGLEFLIYFQGNSAPDKSGLPSDRFSAERTGGSVSTLTIQRTQQEDSAVYLCASSPRQGGDGYTFGSGTRLTVV.

This CDR3 is CASSSLGGGAFF. The CDR3 DNA sequence: TGTGCCAGCAGTTCCCTTGGCGGAGGAGCTTTCTTT. The chain employs TRBV27 and TRBJ1-1; no reliable D call. Trimming pared 4 bases from V and 10 bases from J, leaving 13 bases between. The germline CDR1 and CDR2 sequences are MNHEY and SMNVEV (reference sequence). The CDR3 has 12 residues.